The source of this T cell receptor beta chain is a study of T-cell memory formation after mild COVID-19. V was cut by 3 bases and J by 5 bases, with 14 bases left in between. Germline V CDR1 and CDR2: SGHRS, YFSETQ. The CDR3 extends over 15 amino acids. Each CDR3 protein gets one entry after TCRdb re-called the 5' RACE reads with MiXCR. Among approximately 260,000 distinct CDR3 sequences listed, roughly 17% were seen once. A few counts support this clonotype. Sequencing used PBMCs or a T cell subset sorted from them (not recorded which). The sequence came from a man aged 18 to 30 who had mild COVID-19 (a few samples of this study predate the infection). Cell type and time point are not known. The chain couples TRBV5-1 to TRBJ1-4; possibly TRBD1 for D (5 bases). DNA of the CDR3: TGCGCCAGCAGCTCAATGGGAGGGACGAATGAAAAACTGTTTTTT. Amino acids: CASSSMGGTNEKLFF.